This entry describes one T cell receptor (beta chain). The data originate from a study of control samples from healthy donors and cancer patients. Assay used: immunoSEQ multiplex PCR; TCRdb lists only in-frame clones, some missing. The table has around 100,000 clones, 80% to 95% seen once. The clonotype originates from a human donor in good health. The donor label of this sample is uncertain. The sequencing input was blood.

The CDR3 loop is CASRRLAGGLDTQYF. As DNA, the CDR3 is TGTGCCAGTAGGCGACTAGCGGGGGGGCTTGATACGCAGTATTTT. The V call is TRBV19, the J call TRBJ2-3; the match to TRBD2 covers 14 bases. Germline lookup yields CDR1 LNHDA and CDR2 SQIVND (reference sequence). This CDR3 has 15 amino acids. The V segment lost 6 bases and the J segment 6 bases; nucleotides outside the gene matches: 5.